What follows are 32 T cell receptor beta chains derived from one specimen sequenced in a study of blood T cell repertoires in COVID-19. Clones were read by immunoSEQ multiplex PCR, and TCRdb kept only the in-frame ones, dropping some. The table records some 370,000 clones, around 87% of them present only once. The specimen was peripheral blood. These receptors all stem from a man in his late teens or twenties with active or convalescent COVID-19.

The rearrangement joins TRBV11-2 to TRBJ1-2; D gene unclear. Deletions cut 6 bases from V and 6 bases from J, with 11 bases between. This CDR3 spans 12 amino acids. Germline V gene sequence: CDR1 SGHAT, CDR2 FQNNGV. CDR3: CASRGEEDGYTF. Here the CDR3 DNA reads TGTGCCAGCAGGGGCGAAGAAGATGGCTACACCTTC.

The chain recombines TRBV7-3 with TRBJ2-1, with 12 bases lining up with TRBD2. The CDR3 covers 17 residues. With V trimmed by 4 bases and J by 7 bases, 11 bases remained unmatched. Germline values: CDR1 SGHTA, CDR2 FQGTGA. The CDR3 is CASSSTTSGSIRNEQFF. CDR3 nucleotides: TGTGCCAGCAGCTCAACGACTAGCGGGAGTATTAGGAATGAGCAGTTCTTC.

This rearrangement joins TRBV27 to TRBJ2-2, with 7 bases lining up with TRBD1. J lost 4 bases, V lost 4 bases, and 3 bases had no gene match. Looked up from germline, CDR1 is MNHEY and CDR2 is SMNVEV (reference sequence). This CDR3 is 14 amino acids long. CDR3 sequence (DNA): TGTGCCAGCAGTTCGCGACAGGGCACCGGGGAGCTGTTTTTT. Residues: CASSSRQGTGELFF.

The chain links TRBV6-5 to TRBJ1-2; 7 bases map to TRBD1. CDR3 length equals 16 residues. Trimming took 2 bases from V and 5 from J; bases not matched to a gene: 11. Germline-derived CDR1 and CDR2 are MNHEY and SVGAGI. This chain's CDR3 is CASSYGQGGASYGYTF. The CDR3 DNA sequence: TGTGCCAGCAGTTACGGGCAAGGGGGCGCATCGTATGGCTACACCTTC.

This chain joins TRBV2 and TRBJ1-1, with D possibly TRBD1 on 5 matching bases. V lost 6 bases and J lost 4, with 12 bases in between. Germline loops: CDR1 SNHLY, CDR2 FYNNEI. The CDR3 sequence is 13 residues long. The CDR3 reads CASRVTQGTEAFF. CDR3 DNA sequence: TGTGCCAGCAGGGTGACTCAGGGCACTGAAGCTTTCTTT.

This rearrangement joins TRBV2 to TRBJ1-2, with D unclear. Trimming pared 2 bases from V and 7 bases from J, leaving 8 bases between. Germline V gene lookup returns CDR1 SNHLY and CDR2 FYNNEI. This CDR3 is built from 12 residues. This CDR3 is CASSELFRGYTF. For the CDR3, the DNA is TGTGCCAGCAGTGAACTATTCCGTGGCTACACCTTC.

The CDR3 here is CASRRGTGGSKNIQYF. DNA for the CDR3: TGTGCCAGCAGACGAGGGACAGGGGGGTCCAAAAACATTCAGTACTTC. The chain uses TRBV7-9 and TRBJ2-4; 11 nucleotides match TRBD1. Germline CDR1 and CDR2: SEHNR and FQNEAQ (reference sequence). The CDR3 contains 16 residues. The V gene end was trimmed by 6 bases and the J gene end by 2 bases; junction bases not matched to a gene: 6.

This sequence joins TRBV6-1 and TRBJ2-7; D remains unclear. The CDR3 has 13 residues. Per the germline V gene, CDR1 is MNHNS and CDR2 is SASEGT. V lost 2 bases to trimming and J lost 0 bases, with 5 bases between them. DNA of the CDR3: TGTGCCAGCAGTGAAACGGGCTCCTACGAGCAGTACTTC. It is translated as CASSETGSYEQYF.

The chain uses TRBV11-3 and TRBJ2-1; the D gene is possibly TRBD2 (7 bases). Deletions cut 8 bases from V and 6 bases from J, with 23 bases between. The germline gives CDR1 SGHNT, CDR2 YENEEA. This CDR3 region has 16 residues. As DNA, the CDR3 is TGTGCCAGCTCATTTAGACGGGGGGCGGGCATCAATGAGCAGTTCTTC. As protein: CASSFRRGAGINEQFF.

This chain uses TRBV9 with TRBJ2-2, with 14 bases aligning to TRBD2. The germline gives CDR1 SGDLS, CDR2 YYNGEE. Losses at the gene ends were 3 bases for V and 6 bases for J; bases not matched to a gene: 4. The CDR3 spans 16 residues. CDR3 nucleotides: TGTGCCAGCAGCGCCTTGGGACTAGCGGGGGCCGGGGAGCTGTTTTTT. This translates into CASSALGLAGAGELFF.

The chain recombines TRBV3-1 (or the pseudogene TRBV3-2) with TRBJ2-5, with 14 nucleotides matching TRBD2. Germline V CDR1 and CDR2: LGHDT, YNNKEL (reference sequence). The CDR3 sequence is 16 residues long. V shed 4 bases, J shed 4 bases, and the junction held 5 bases outside the gene matches. DNA for the CDR3: TGTGCCAGCAGCCTGACTAGCGGGGGGGCCGGAGAGACCCAGTACTTC. Amino acids: CASSLTSGGAGETQYF.

The V and J genes are TRBV19 and TRBJ2-2, with D possibly being TRBD1 (6 bases). The CDR3 has 13 amino acids. The V end was cut by 5 bases, the J end by 6 bases, with 10 bases between. The germline V gene encodes CDR1 LNHDA and CDR2 SQIVND (reference sequence). This chain's CDR3 is CASSRQGSGELFF. The DNA for the CDR3 is TGTGCCAGTAGTCGGCAGGGGTCCGGGGAGCTGTTTTTT.

The CDR3 protein is CASSYFQAGVTDTQYF. In DNA, the CDR3 is TGTGCCAGCAGTTACTTTCAAGCGGGGGTTACAGATACGCAGTATTTT. This sequence joins TRBV6-5 and TRBJ2-3; 8 nucleotides match TRBD2. CDR3 length equals 16 residues. After removal of 1 base from V and 3 bases from J, the junction contained 6 bases not matched to a gene. Germline values: CDR1 MNHEY, CDR2 SVGAGI.

The gene calls are TRBV5-1 and TRBJ2-3; TRBD2 aligns across 11 bases. Germline values: CDR1 SGHRS, CDR2 YFSETQ. This CDR3 is 16 amino acids long. After removal of 5 bases from V and 2 bases from J, the junction contained 7 bases not matched to a gene. The DNA for the CDR3 is TGCGCCAGCAGAACCGGGACTAGCGGAGACACAGATACGCAGTATTTT. As protein: CASRTGTSGDTDTQYF.

CDR3 protein: CASNNNPNTEAFF. The CDR3 DNA is TGTGCCAGCAACAATAACCCGAACACTGAAGCTTTCTTT. The chain combines TRBV12-3 or TRBV12-4 with TRBJ1-1; no firm D call. Trimming took off 7 bases at V and 1 base at J, with 10 bases between the two ends. There are 13 residues in the CDR3.

CDR3 sequence: CASSRDRSYEQYF. The CDR3 bases are TGTGCCAGCAGCCGGGACAGATCCTACGAGCAGTACTTC. The rearrangement links TRBV5-4 to TRBJ2-7, with 7 bases that match TRBD1. Germline loops: CDR1 SGHNT, CDR2 YYREEE (reference sequence). The CDR3 extends over 13 amino acids. Losses at the gene ends were 4 bases for V and 1 base for J; bases not matched to a gene: 2.

CDR3 residues: CASSFRGNRHTIYF. DNA for the CDR3: TGTGCCAGCAGTTTCAGGGGAAATCGGCACACCATATATTTT. This chain joins TRBV28 and TRBJ1-3, with D tentatively TRBD1 (6 bases). Germline V gene lookup returns CDR1 MDHEN and CDR2 SYDVKM. This CDR3 region has 14 residues. With 3 bases removed from V and 8 bases from J, the gap between germline ends came to 14 bases.

The V call is TRBV28, the J call TRBJ1-5; D not certain. The germline CDR1 and CDR2 sequences are MDHEN and SYDVKM. The CDR3 spans 12 residues. The V end was cut by 2 bases, the J end by 7 bases, with 6 bases between. This CDR3 reads CASSLMGQPQHF. CDR3 DNA sequence: TGTGCCAGCAGTTTAATGGGCCAGCCCCAGCATTTT.

This chain uses TRBV29-1 with TRBJ1-2; D not resolved. Trimming cost V 7 bases and J 6 bases, with 12 bases left between them. Germline CDR1 reads SQVTM; CDR2 reads ANQGSEA. CDR3 length equals 11 residues. CDR3 bases: TGCAGCGGTCTAGCCTTCGATGGCTACACCTTC. It encodes CSGLAFDGYTF.

This clone was observed a single time. The J gene is TRBJ1-1, the V gene TRBV15; tentative D call: TRBD1 (6 bases). Germline V gene sequence: CDR1 LNHNV, CDR2 YYDKDF (reference sequence). V dropped 3 bases and J dropped 11 bases, with 16 bases sitting between them. The CDR3 is made up of 13 amino acids. As DNA, the CDR3 is TGTGCCACCAGCAGTCAGATGGGGGCGCATGCTTTCTTT. Protein: CATSSQMGAHAFF.

This chain joins TRBV28 and TRBJ1-3; 10 bases are a match to TRBD1. J lost 3 bases, V lost 6 bases, and 5 bases had no gene match. Germline CDR1 is MDHEN and CDR2 is SYDVKM. CDR3 length equals 15 residues. The CDR3 nucleotides read TGTGCCAGCAGCCGGGACAGGGGAGGTGGAAACACCATATATTTT. This codes for CASSRDRGGGNTIYF.

The genes are TRBV4-1 and TRBJ1-5; 7 bases are shared with TRBD1. V gave up 2 bases and J gave up 3 bases; unmatched junction bases: 4. This CDR3 is built from 15 residues. The germline CDR1 and CDR2 sequences are MGHRA and YSYEKL. The CDR3 DNA reads as TGCGCCAGCAGCCAACGCAGGGGGGACAATCAGCCCCAGCATTTT. Its protein product is CASSQRRGDNQPQHF.

This clone was detected only once. V gene TRBV6-4 combines with J gene TRBJ2-2, with D possibly being TRBD1 (5 bases). CDR3 size: 14 residues. V was shortened by 6 bases and J by 5 bases, with 13 bases between the two germline ends. Germline CDR1 reads MRHNA; CDR2 reads SNTAGT. CDR3 nucleotides: TGTGCCAGCAGGGCACGCAAGGGGACCGGGGAGCTGTTTTTT. Its translation is CASRARKGTGELFF.

The V call is TRBV4-1, the J call TRBJ2-7; 11 nucleotides agree with TRBD2. This CDR3 region has 18 residues. Looked up from germline, CDR1 is MGHRA and CDR2 is YSYEKL. V dropped 1 base and J dropped 0; count of bases not matched to a gene: 8. DNA of the CDR3: TGCGCCAGCAGCCAAGGTCTCCTAGCGGGAGGAAACTCCTACGAGCAGTACTTC. Its translation: CASSQGLLAGGNSYEQYF.

The chain uses TRBV9 and TRBJ2-7, with TRBD2 matching 9 bases. The CDR3 spans 16 residues. CDR1 SGDLS and CDR2 YYNGEE come from the germline V gene. The ends lost 2 bases at V and 0 bases at J; junction bases unmatched: 6. CDR3 sequence reads: CASSVGLAESSYEQYF. In DNA form, the CDR3 reads TGTGCCAGCAGCGTGGGACTAGCCGAAAGCTCCTACGAGCAGTACTTC.

The chain has TRBV7-2 and TRBJ2-3; tentative D call: TRBD2 (5 bases). The CDR3 totals 15 residues. Trimming took 7 bases from V and 2 from J, leaving 16 bases between them. The V gene's germline CDR1 is SGHTA and CDR2 FQGNSA. CDR3 protein: CASIPGVGFTDTQYF. In DNA, the CDR3 is TGTGCCAGCATCCCCGGGGTGGGATTCACAGATACGCAGTATTTT. Combining the CDR3 with reference TRBV7-2 and TRBJ2-3 gives the whole variable domain GAGVSQSPSNKVTEKGKDVELRCDPISGHTALYWYRQSLGQGLEFLIYFQGNSAPDKSGLPSDRFSAERTGGSVSTLTIQRTQQEDSAVYLCASIPGVGFTDTQYFGPGTRLTVL.

This chain joins TRBV11-2 and TRBJ2-1; D unresolved. This CDR3 region has 14 residues. Trimming left V 2 bases short and J 2 bases short, with 7 bases between. Germline V CDR1 and CDR2: SGHAT, FQNNGV. CDR3 sequence (DNA): TGTGCCAGCAGCTTAAATCCTCCCTACAATGAGCAGTTCTTC. It translates to CASSLNPPYNEQFF.

The V and J genes are TRBV7-2 and TRBJ2-2; 7 nucleotides agree with TRBD2. The ends lost 1 base at V and 0 bases at J; junction bases unmatched: 2. CDR1 is SGHTA and CDR2 is FQGNSA in the germline V gene. CDR3 length: 16 residues. CDR3 in DNA: TGTGCCAGCAGCTTAGTGGGGAGGGCGAACACCGGGGAGCTGTTTTTT. As protein: CASSLVGRANTGELFF.

The V call is TRBV4-2, the J call TRBJ2-5; 9 bases are shared with TRBD2. After removal of 1 base from V and 4 bases from J, the junction contained 10 bases not matched to a gene. Germline assignment: CDR1 LGHNA and CDR2 YNFKEQ. The CDR3 contains 17 residues. Here the CDR3 reads CASSQVLLAGAPETQYF. CDR3 coding DNA: TGTGCCAGCAGCCAAGTTCTTTTAGCGGGGGCCCCAGAGACCCAGTACTTC.

This rearrangement joins TRBV5-5 to TRBJ2-7; D may be TRBD1 (5 bases). The CDR3 extends over 15 amino acids. CDR1 SGHKS and CDR2 YYEKEE come from the germline V gene (reference sequence). Trimming shortened V by 1 base and J by 0 bases, and 11 bases separated the two germline ends. The DNA for the CDR3 is TGTGCCAGCAGCTTGATAGGGGCGAACTCCTACGAGCAGTACTTC. This translates into CASSLIGANSYEQYF.

This chain connects TRBV5-5 to TRBJ1-2, with TRBD1 matching over 7 bases. The CDR3 covers 14 residues. The trim removed 3 bases at V and 2 bases at J, leaving 4 bases unmatched. The germline gives CDR1 SGHKS, CDR2 YYEKEE (reference sequence). This CDR3 is CASSSGGRNYGYTF. The CDR3 nucleotides read TGTGCCAGCAGCTCAGGGGGTCGAAACTATGGCTACACCTTC. The whole variable domain, filled in from reference TRBV5-5 and TRBJ1-2, reads DAGVTQSPTHLIKTRGQQVTLRCSPISGHKSVSWYQQVLGQGPQFIFQYYEKEERGRGNFPDRFSARQFPNYSSELNVNALLLGDSALYLCASSSGGRNYGYTFGSGTRLTVV.

The chain couples TRBV19 to TRBJ2-7, with 9 bases identical to TRBD1. The CDR3 runs to 13 residues. The germline CDR1 and CDR2 sequences are LNHDA and SQIVND (reference sequence). V was clipped by 5 bases and J by 3 bases; unmatched bases: 2. The chain's CDR3 is CASSSGQGYEQYF. DNA for the CDR3: TGTGCCAGTAGTTCGGGACAGGGCTACGAGCAGTACTTC.